This passage covers 27 T cell receptor beta chains from one sample sequenced in a study of blood T cell repertoires in COVID-19. The assay was immunoSEQ multiplex PCR, and TCRdb's table has in-frame clones only and misses some. The table shows about 39,000 clones, with approximately 80% occurring only once. Sequencing was carried out using peripheral blood. The receptors originated from a man aged 55-75 years in a cohort sampled during active COVID-19.

The rearrangement uses TRBV5-1 and TRBJ2-3, with D possibly matching TRBD2 (6 bases). V was cut by 0 bases and J by 5 bases, with 10 bases left in between. Germline CDR1 and CDR2: SGHRS and YFSETQ. There are 14 residues in the CDR3. CDR3 sequence (DNA): TGCGCCAGCAGCTTGGAGCGGGCCAGAGATACGCAGTATTTT. Residues: CASSLERARDTQYF.

V usage is TRBV11-2 and J usage is TRBJ2-7; TRBD2 aligns across 10 bases. V shed 4 bases and J 2 bases; nucleotides not matched to a gene: 2. Germline V gene lookup returns CDR1 SGHAT and CDR2 FQNNGV. There are 14 residues in the CDR3. Here the CDR3 reads CASSSTSGAYEQYF. The CDR3 nucleotides read TGTGCCAGCAGCTCTACTAGCGGGGCCTACGAGCAGTACTTC.

This clone was picked up one time. The V gene is TRBV5-1, the J gene TRBJ2-6; no clear D. Germline V gives CDR1 SGHRS, CDR2 YFSETQ. V was shortened by 3 bases and J by 0 bases, with 13 bases between the two germline ends. This CDR3 comprises 17 residues. Here the CDR3 reads CASSSGSLISGANVLTF. CDR3 DNA: TGCGCCAGCAGCTCTGGTAGCCTCATCTCTGGGGCCAACGTCCTGACTTTC. The full variable domain, in which reference TRBV5-1 and TRBJ2-6 provide the parts outside the CDR3, is KAGVTQTPRYLIKTRGQQVTLSCSPISGHRSVSWYQQTPGQGLQFLFEYFSETQRNKGNFPGRFSGRQFSNSRSEMNVSTLELGDSALYLCASSSGSLISGANVLTFGAGSRLTVL.

The V call is TRBV28, the J call TRBJ2-3; 10 bases map to TRBD1. Germline loops: CDR1 MDHEN, CDR2 SYDVKM. The junction had 5 bases not matched to a gene; V was cut back by 4 bases and J by 4 bases. CDR3 length equals 15 residues. This CDR3 is CASSSGTGAPDTQYF. CDR3 in DNA: TGTGCCAGCAGTTCCGGGACAGGGGCCCCAGATACGCAGTATTTT.

The CDR3 nucleotides are TGCGCCAGCAGCTTAGCGGGAGGATCGGCCGGGGAGCTGTTTTTT. As protein: CASSLAGGSAGELFF. The rearrangement uses TRBV5-1 and TRBJ2-2, with 9 nucleotides matching TRBD2. The germline V gene encodes CDR1 SGHRS and CDR2 YFSETQ. CDR3 length: 15 amino acids. J was trimmed by 6 bases and V by 2 bases; bases with no gene match: 5.

This chain links TRBV5-4 with TRBJ1-4; TRBD1 is a possible D gene (6 bases). CDR1 SGHNT and CDR2 YYREEE come from the germline V gene (reference sequence). The CDR3 sequence is 16 residues long. V was shortened by 4 bases and J by 0 bases, with 13 bases between the two germline ends. CDR3 residues: CASSLRDTTTNEKLFF. CDR3 nucleotides: TGTGCCAGCAGCCTCCGGGACACCACAACTAATGAAAAACTGTTTTTT.

The chain is built from TRBV27 and TRBJ2-7; possibly TRBD1 for D (5 bases). This CDR3 contains 13 residues. Per germline, CDR1 MNHEY and CDR2 SMNVEV (reference sequence). V shed 5 bases and J shed 5 bases, with 13 bases lying between them. CDR3 DNA sequence: TGTGCCAGCAGTACATCAGGGAAAAACGAGCAGTACTTC. It codes for CASSTSGKNEQYF.

The V call is TRBV7-8, the J call TRBJ2-7; D uncertain. This CDR3 has 12 residues. Trimming removed 5 bases from V and 6 bases from J, with 11 bases in between. The germline V gene has CDR1 SGHVS and CDR2 FQNEAQ. Here the CDR3 reads CASSRNLGEQYF. DNA for the CDR3: TGTGCCAGCAGCCGAAATCTAGGCGAGCAGTACTTC.

By share, this clone ranks as medium-sized. This rearrangement joins TRBV4-1 to TRBJ2-5; D gene unclear. Germline-derived CDR1 and CDR2 are MGHRA and YSYEKL. V lost 4 bases and J lost 0, with 15 bases in between. This CDR3 is 16 amino acids long. Written as DNA, the CDR3 is TGCGCCAGCAGCCCGCTCTTTGGGCGATACCAAGAGACCCAGTACTTC. As protein: CASSPLFGRYQETQYF.

The chain is built from TRBV24-1 and TRBJ2-3; D perhaps matches TRBD2 (5 bases). There are 15 residues in the CDR3. In germline, CDR1 is KGHDR, CDR2 SFDVKD. With 0 bases removed from V and 3 bases from J, the gap between germline ends came to 9 bases. CDR3 residues: CATSDLKDLTDTQYF. The CDR3 DNA reads as TGTGCCACCAGTGATTTGAAGGACTTAACAGATACGCAGTATTTT.

The genes are TRBV11-3 and TRBJ1-3, with D unresolved. V lost 5 bases to trimming and J lost 0 bases, with 11 bases between them. The CDR3 runs 15 residues. Germline CDR1 is SGHNT and CDR2 is YENEEA. The CDR3 loop is CASSPSMGSGNTIYF. For the CDR3, the DNA is TGTGCCAGCAGCCCTAGCATGGGCTCTGGAAACACCATATATTTT.

This chain joins TRBV12-3 or TRBV12-4 and TRBJ2-7, with D perhaps matching TRBD2 (6 bases). The CDR3 extends over 11 amino acids. The V end was cut by 7 bases, the J end by 4 bases, with 8 bases between. CDR3 DNA sequence: TGTGCCAGCAAAGGAGGGTACGAGCAGTACTTC. Translated: CASKGGYEQYF.

Only a few counts were recorded for this clone. The V call is TRBV28, the J call TRBJ1-1; D is uncertain. Germline V gene lookup returns CDR1 MDHEN and CDR2 SYDVKM. There are 14 residues in the CDR3. Trimming shortened V by 4 bases and J by 0 bases, and 9 bases separated the two germline ends. Here the CDR3 reads CASSSSEVNTEAFF. The DNA of the CDR3 is TGTGCCAGCAGTTCCTCGGAGGTGAACACTGAAGCTTTCTTT.

The gene calls are TRBV11-3 and TRBJ1-1; no clear D gene. The germline V gene encodes CDR1 SGHNT and CDR2 YENEEA. The V and J ends lost 0 bases and 6 bases respectively, with 14 bases between them. The CDR3 contains 15 residues. The CDR3, as DNA: TGTGCCAGCAGCTTAGACGGGGAGCGGAGCGCTGAAGCTTTCTTT. Amino acids: CASSLDGERSAEAFF.

The V call is TRBV29-1, the J call TRBJ2-5; possibly TRBD1 for D (6 bases). Germline CDR1 SQVTM, CDR2 ANQGSEA. The CDR3 has 13 residues. V was cut by 6 bases and J by 0 bases, with 11 bases left in between. The CDR3 sequence is CSVIRDNQETQYF. For the CDR3, the DNA is TGCAGCGTCATCCGGGACAACCAAGAGACCCAGTACTTC. The full variable domain, its missing parts supplied by reference TRBV29-1 and TRBJ2-5, is SAVISQKPSRDICQRGTSLTIQCQVDSQVTMMFWYRQQPGQSLTLIATANQGSEATYESGFVIDKFPISRPNLTFSTLTVSNMSPEDSSIYLCSVIRDNQETQYFGPGTRLLVL.

This chain joins TRBV24-1 and TRBJ2-1; 7 nucleotides match TRBD2. The V segment lost 3 bases and the J segment 8 bases; nucleotides outside the gene matches: 9. The CDR3 consists of 15 residues. The V gene's germline CDR1 is KGHDR and CDR2 SFDVKD. CDR3 nucleotide sequence: TGTGCCACCAGTGATGTCGGGACTATAATGTATGAGCAGTTCTTC. This sequence encodes CATSDVGTIMYEQFF.

This sequence joins TRBV9 and TRBJ1-5, with 10 bases lining up with TRBD1. The CDR3 runs 13 residues. V gave up 3 bases and J gave up 7 bases; unmatched junction bases: 1. Germline CDR1 reads SGDLS; CDR2 reads YYNGEE. CDR3 sequence reads: CASSATGGQPQHF. The CDR3 DNA reads TGTGCCAGCAGCGCGACAGGGGGCCAGCCCCAGCATTTT.

The chain has TRBV6-5 and TRBJ2-7; 7 bases align to TRBD1. The V gene end was trimmed by 8 bases and the J gene end by 2 bases; junction bases not matched to a gene: 0. From germline, CDR1 is MNHEY and CDR2 SVGAGI. The CDR3 is made up of 11 amino acids. The CDR3 region is CASGQAYEQYF. CDR3 nucleotides: TGTGCCAGCGGACAGGCCTACGAGCAGTACTTC.

V usage is TRBV28 and J usage is TRBJ1-5, with 8 bases lining up with TRBD1. Trimming cost V 6 bases and J 1 base; bases outside gene matches: 5. The CDR3 consists of 15 residues. CDR1 is MDHEN, CDR2 SYDVKM, per germline. CDR3 sequence: CASRRTGRSNQPQHF. The CDR3 region has the DNA TGTGCCAGCAGGAGGACAGGGAGGAGCAATCAGCCCCAGCATTTT. The whole variable domain, filled in from reference TRBV28 and TRBJ1-5, reads DVKVTQSSRYLVKRTGEKVFLECVQDMDHENMFWYRQDPGLGLRLIYFSYDVKMKEKGDIPEGYSVSREKKERFSLILESASTNQTSMYLCASRRTGRSNQPQHFGDGTRLSIL.

This chain links TRBV28 with TRBJ2-3; D possibly corresponds to TRBD2 (5 bases). Germline CDR1 is MDHEN and CDR2 is SYDVKM. The CDR3 has 15 amino acids. Trimming removed 1 base from V and 1 base from J, with 9 bases in between. The CDR3 bases are TGTGCCAGCAGTTTATTGGGGAGACGCACAGATACGCAGTATTTT. Protein: CASSLLGRRTDTQYF.

The rearrangement links TRBV5-4 to TRBJ2-5, with D possibly TRBD2 on 5 matching bases. From germline, CDR1 is SGHNT and CDR2 YYREEE (reference sequence). V dropped 3 bases and J dropped 5 bases, with 14 bases sitting between them. The CDR3 runs 14 residues. The CDR3 sequence is CASSSSGSGETQYF. CDR3 in DNA: TGTGCCAGCAGCTCCTCGGGGTCGGGGGAGACCCAGTACTTC.

The chain combines TRBV4-1 with TRBJ2-5, with 7 bases fitting TRBD2. V shed 3 bases and J 4 bases; nucleotides not matched to a gene: 2. The CDR3 runs to 13 residues. The V gene's germline CDR1 is MGHRA and CDR2 YSYEKL. The CDR3 reads CASSQPGGETQYF. The CDR3 DNA is TGCGCCAGCAGCCAGCCGGGGGGAGAGACCCAGTACTTC.

The chain recombines TRBV7-2 with TRBJ2-5; 9 nucleotides line up with TRBD2. Germline lookup yields CDR1 SGHTA and CDR2 FQGNSA. This CDR3 is built from 17 residues. Germline trimming cut 2 bases from V and 0 bases from J; bases unmatched to any gene: 7. The CDR3 loop is CASSLRPGLAYQETQYF. The DNA of the CDR3 is TGTGCCAGCAGCTTAAGACCCGGACTAGCGTACCAAGAGACCCAGTACTTC. The full variable domain, with the rest looked up from reference TRBV7-2 and TRBJ2-5, is GAGVSQSPSNKVTEKGKDVELRCDPISGHTALYWYRQSLGQGLEFLIYFQGNSAPDKSGLPSDRFSAERTGGSVSTLTIQRTQQEDSAVYLCASSLRPGLAYQETQYFGPGTRLLVL.

This chain connects TRBV29-1 to TRBJ1-1; no clear D. The CDR3 sequence is 12 residues long. Germline V gene data show CDR1 as SQVTM and CDR2 as ANQGSEA. V was cut by 5 bases and J by 3 bases, with 10 bases left in between. The DNA of the CDR3 is TGCAGCGTTAATGTAGAATACACTGAAGCTTTCTTT. Protein: CSVNVEYTEAFF.

The CDR3 is CSVERGEGTYEQYF. The CDR3 DNA sequence: TGCAGCGTTGAGAGGGGGGAGGGGACCTACGAGCAGTACTTC. This chain links TRBV29-1 with TRBJ2-7; D is possibly TRBD2 (7 bases). The length of the CDR3 is 14 residues. Trimming shortened V by 3 bases and J by 2 bases, and 14 bases separated the two germline ends. Germline values: CDR1 SQVTM, CDR2 ANQGSEA.

For the CDR3, the DNA is TGCGCCAGCAGTCACCGGGACGCCTGTATCCGGGAGACGGGGAGCAATCAGCCCCAGCATTTT. Protein: CASSHRDACIRETGSNQPQHF. The V call is TRBV23-1, the J call TRBJ1-5; D is possibly TRBD1 (5 bases). TRBV23-1 is marked as an open reading frame, function uncertain. There are 21 residues in the CDR3. Trimming took off 3 bases at V and 1 base at J, with 28 bases between the two ends.

The V call is TRBV23-1, the J call TRBJ2-7, with D unclear. TRBV23-1 is noted as an ORF with a role that remains uncertain. V dropped 0 bases and J dropped 6 bases, with 12 bases sitting between them. The CDR3 runs to 14 residues. The CDR3 coding sequence is TGCGCCAGCAGTCAATCCGTGGTAACGGGCGAGCAGTACTTC. This translates into CASSQSVVTGEQYF.